Below are 27 T cell receptor beta chains sequenced from a single sample in a study of T cells in localized non-small cell lung cancer. The data were produced by immunoSEQ multiplex PCR, yet TCRdb's version contains in-frame clones alone and is incomplete. The sample has about 24,000 clones; 80% to 85% are singletons. Sequenced material: PBMCs, taken before any cancer treatment. These receptors were collected from a man between 40 and 69 years old with stage II lung adenocarcinoma.

A few counts support this clone. The chain links TRBV5-4 to TRBJ2-5; 7 positions match TRBD2. This CDR3 is 15 amino acids long. The junction had 10 bases not matched to a gene; V was cut back by 3 bases and J by 5 bases. CDR1 and CDR2 from the germline V gene are SGHNT and YYREEE (reference sequence). The CDR3 spells CASSSRGGVGETQYF. CDR3 bases: TGTGCCAGCAGCTCCCGGGGAGGGGTGGGTGAGACCCAGTACTTC.

The CDR3 coding sequence is TGCGCCAGCAGCCAAGAGACCAGCTCATACTCCTACGAGCAGTACTTC. It translates to CASSQETSSYSYEQYF. V usage is TRBV4-1 and J usage is TRBJ2-7; no definite D call. CDR1 is MGHRA and CDR2 is YSYEKL in the germline V gene. Trimming removed 0 bases at V and 0 bases at J, with 12 bases between. The CDR3 consists of 16 residues.

J is TRBJ1-2 and V is TRBV14; D call uncertain. Germline assignment: CDR1 SGHDN and CDR2 FVKESK. This CDR3 has 12 residues. Trimming stripped 3 bases from V and 2 bases from J, with 4 bases between. Here the CDR3 DNA reads TGTGCCAGCAGCCAGGGGAACTATGGCTACACCTTC. Its translation: CASSQGNYGYTF. Full variable domain (outside the CDR3, taken from reference TRBV14 and TRBJ1-2): EAGVTQFPSHSVIEKGQTVTLRCDPISGHDNLYWYRRVMGKEIKFLLHFVKESKQDESGMPNNRFLAERTGGTYSTLKVQPAELEDSGVYFCASSQGNYGYTFGSGTRLTVV.

The chain carries TRBV4-3 and TRBJ2-1; 8 bases match TRBD2. The trim removed 0 bases at V and 7 bases at J, leaving 8 bases unmatched. The CDR3 has 16 residues. In germline, CDR1 is LGHNA, CDR2 YSLEER. CDR3 sequence: CASSQDWAGGLNEQFF. The CDR3 DNA reads TGCGCCAGCAGCCAAGATTGGGCGGGAGGTTTGAATGAGCAGTTCTTC.

This rearrangement joins TRBV21-1 to TRBJ2-2. TRBV21-1 corresponds to a pseudogene. CDR3 size: 16 residues. CDR3 protein: CASSKGRQSNTGELFF. In DNA form, the CDR3 reads TGTGCCAGCAGCAAAGGCCGGCAGTCGAACACCGGGGAGCTGTTTTTT.

This chain joins TRBV9 and TRBJ1-1, with a tentative D call TRBD1 (5 bases). The CDR3 is made up of 14 amino acids. Trimming removed 2 bases at V and 5 bases at J, with 13 bases between. CDR1 is SGDLS and CDR2 is YYNGEE in the germline V gene. The CDR3, as DNA: TGTGCCAGCAGCGTCCATGAGGGGCGGACTGAAGCTTTCTTT. This sequence encodes CASSVHEGRTEAFF.

The chain links TRBV5-4 to TRBJ2-7; 13 nucleotides align to TRBD2. After removal of 5 bases from V and 2 bases from J, the junction contained 1 base not matched to a gene. The CDR3 runs 14 residues. The germline gives CDR1 SGHNT, CDR2 YYREEE (reference sequence). The CDR3 protein is CASRLAGGPYEQYF. DNA for the CDR3: TGTGCCAGCAGACTAGCGGGAGGGCCCTACGAGCAGTACTTC.

Only one count was recorded for this clone. The chain recombines TRBV5-8 with TRBJ1-5; perhaps TRBD1 as D (6 bases). V was trimmed by 1 base and J by 4 bases, leaving 15 bases between them. The CDR3 runs to 16 residues. Germline-derived CDR1 and CDR2 are SGHTS and YDEGEE. The CDR3 region has the DNA TGTGCCAGCAGCTTGTCAAGGGGGTCCGGGAATCAGCCCCAGCATTTT. Translation gives CASSLSRGSGNQPQHF.

This sequence joins TRBV7-2 and TRBJ2-7, with D unclear. V lost 1 base, J lost 4 bases, and 8 bases lay in between. The CDR3 spans 13 residues. Germline values: CDR1 SGHTA, CDR2 FQGNSA. The CDR3 is CASSLGPLYEQYF. The DNA for the CDR3 is TGTGCCAGCAGCTTAGGTCCACTTTACGAGCAGTACTTC.

On this clone itself: At one end the junction does not follow the germline gene, possibly because of a read error. The chain couples TRBV7-9 to TRBJ2-5, with 9 positions matching TRBD2. Germline V gene lookup returns CDR1 SEHNR and CDR2 FQNEAQ (reference sequence). This CDR3 comprises 13 residues. The CDR3 loop is CASSFPRGGDTDF. The CDR3 coding sequence is TGTGCCAGCAGCTTCCCGCGGGGGGGCGACACGGACTTC.

The CDR3 sequence is CSVRDRVSGYTF. The DNA of the CDR3 is TGCAGCGTGCGAGACAGGGTCAGTGGCTACACCTTC. The chain employs TRBV29-1 and TRBJ1-2, with 7 nucleotides matching TRBD1. Germline V gene data show CDR1 as SQVTM and CDR2 as ANQGSEA. This CDR3 spans 12 amino acids. Unmatched junction bases numbered 8, after V lost 6 bases and J lost 7 bases. The variable domain in full, with the rest retrieved from reference TRBV29-1 and TRBJ1-2, is SAVISQKPSRDICQRGTSLTIQCQVDSQVTMMFWYRQQPGQSLTLIATANQGSEATYESGFVIDKFPISRPNLTFSTLTVSNMSPEDSSIYLCSVRDRVSGYTFGSGTRLTVV.

The chain combines TRBV6-5 with TRBJ2-5; 7 bases fit TRBD1. CDR3 length: 15 amino acids. V gave up 2 bases and J gave up 4 bases; unmatched junction bases: 7. Germline V gives CDR1 MNHEY, CDR2 SVGAGI. The CDR3 spells CASSYGRGRGETQYF. In DNA, the CDR3 is TGTGCCAGCAGTTACGGTAGGGGGCGCGGAGAGACCCAGTACTTC.

Comments on this clone: The junction departs from germline at one end; a sequencing error may be responsible. The same CDR3 is also encoded by other DNA sequences in this sample. This sequence joins TRBV29-1 and TRBJ2-7; D may be TRBD1 or TRBD2 (5 bases each). There are 12 residues in the CDR3. Germline V gene lookup returns CDR1 SQVTM and CDR2 ANQGSEA. Here the CDR3 DNA reads TGTAGCGTTGAACATGACAGCTACGAGCAGTACTTC. Amino acid sequence: CSVEHDSYEQYF.

The chain joins TRBV7-2 to TRBJ1-5; D is uncertain. V dropped 5 bases and J dropped 0 bases, with 11 bases sitting between them. The CDR3 extends over 15 amino acids. Germline assignment: CDR1 SGHTA and CDR2 FQGNSA. This chain's CDR3 is CASSTDNYSNQPQHF. In nucleotides, the CDR3 is TGTGCCAGCAGCACTGACAACTATAGCAATCAGCCCCAGCATTTT. Supplemented by reference TRBV7-2 and TRBJ1-5, the full variable domain reads GAGVSQSPSNKVTEKGKDVELRCDPISGHTALYWYRQSLGQGLEFLIYFQGNSAPDKSGLPSDRFSAERTGGSVSTLTIQRTQQEDSAVYLCASSTDNYSNQPQHFGDGTRLSIL.

The V call is TRBV9, the J call TRBJ2-4; TRBD1 aligns across 7 bases. Germline loops: CDR1 SGDLS, CDR2 YYNGEE. The CDR3 runs to 13 residues. With V trimmed by 1 base and J by 6 bases, 1 base remained unmatched. The DNA of the CDR3 is TGTGCCAGCAGCGTATCAGGGGGAAACATTCAGTACTTC. It yields the protein CASSVSGGNIQYF. Complete variable domain (other parts from reference TRBV9 and TRBJ2-4): DSGVTQTPKHLITATGQRVTLRCSPRSGDLSVYWYQQSLDQGLQFLIQYYNGEERAKGNILERFSAQQFPDLHSELNLSSLELGDSALYFCASSVSGGNIQYFGAGTRLSVL.

The chain has TRBV27 and TRBJ2-3; 9 bases are shared with TRBD1. Germline trimming cut 6 bases from V and 8 bases from J; bases unmatched to any gene: 12. The CDR3 runs 15 residues. Germline values: CDR1 MNHEY, CDR2 SMNVEV (reference sequence). CDR3 bases: TGTGCCAGCAGACCCCGGGACAGGGCAGTTGGTACGCAGTATTTT. This translates into CASRPRDRAVGTQYF.

This rearrangement joins TRBV19 to TRBJ1-4, with TRBD1 identical over 8 bases. This CDR3 spans 14 amino acids. The V gene end was trimmed by 5 bases and the J gene end by 8 bases; junction bases not matched to a gene: 7. Germline V gene data show CDR1 as LNHDA and CDR2 as SQIVND (reference sequence). DNA for the CDR3: TGTGCCAGTAGTCTTGGACAGGGCCGAGAAAAACTGTTTTTT. Translating gives CASSLGQGREKLFF. The variable domain in full, completed from reference TRBV19 and TRBJ1-4, reads DGGITQSPKYLFRKEGQNVTLSCEQNLNHDAMYWYRQDPGQGLRLIYYSQIVNDFQKGDIAEGYSVSREKKESFPLTVTSAQKNPTAFYLCASSLGQGREKLFFGSGTQLSVL.

A few counts support this clone. This rearrangement joins TRBV6-1 to TRBJ1-2, with 9 positions matching TRBD1. The V segment lost 10 bases and the J segment 4 bases; nucleotides outside the gene matches: 7. Germline CDR1 MNHNS, CDR2 SASEGT. The CDR3 spans 13 residues. The CDR3 region has the DNA TGTGCCACTCAAACAGGGGGCGGCTATGGCTACACCTTC. Protein: CATQTGGGYGYTF.

The chain employs TRBV19 and TRBJ2-3; D remains ambiguous. The CDR3 sequence is 15 residues long. V was pared by 1 base and J by 5 bases, with 13 bases between. The germline V gene has CDR1 LNHDA and CDR2 SQIVND (reference sequence). The CDR3 nucleotides read TGTGCCAGTAGTATAGCGGGCTACCGGAGAGATACGCAGTATTTT. Amino acid sequence: CASSIAGYRRDTQYF. Filled out from reference TRBV19 and TRBJ2-3, the complete variable domain reads DGGITQSPKYLFRKEGQNVTLSCEQNLNHDAMYWYRQDPGQGLRLIYYSQIVNDFQKGDIAEGYSVSREKKESFPLTVTSAQKNPTAFYLCASSIAGYRRDTQYFGPGTRLTVL.

The chain recombines TRBV4-3 with TRBJ1-2; 8 bases map to TRBD1. Germline V lookup: CDR1 LGHNA, CDR2 YSLEER. V lost 3 bases, J lost 5 bases, and 5 bases stayed unmatched. CDR3 size: 14 residues. CDR3 nucleotides: TGCGCCAGCAGCCATACAGGGGGAGGTTATGGCTACACCTTC. It translates to CASSHTGGGYGYTF.

V and J are TRBV6-6 and TRBJ2-7; 7 nucleotides agree with TRBD1. The germline gives CDR1 MNHNY, CDR2 SVGAGI (reference sequence). This CDR3 spans 13 amino acids. With V trimmed by 6 bases and J by 7 bases, 9 bases remained unmatched. The CDR3 reads CASRGTASGEQYF. The CDR3 DNA reads as TGTGCCAGCAGAGGGACAGCTTCAGGAGAGCAGTACTTC.

This clone was detected a few times. The chain has TRBV10-3 and TRBJ1-1, with 7 bases aligning to TRBD1. The V and J ends lost 11 bases and 3 bases, in that order; junction bases with no gene match: 9. The CDR3 extends over 13 amino acids. The germline gives CDR1 ENHRY, CDR2 SYGVKD. CDR3 sequence reads: CALRTGMHTEAFF. The CDR3 coding sequence is TGTGCCTTGCGGACAGGTATGCACACTGAAGCTTTCTTT.

This chain links TRBV25-1 with TRBJ2-4; D uncertain. This CDR3 has 16 residues. Germline-derived CDR1 and CDR2 are MGHDK and SYGVNS. V was clipped by 3 bases and J by 0 bases, with 12 bases between them. The CDR3 region is CASSDSQIIAKNIQYF. In nucleotides, the CDR3 is TGTGCCAGCAGTGATTCACAGATTATAGCCAAAAACATTCAGTACTTC.

Only one count was recorded for this clone. V gene TRBV19 combines with J gene TRBJ1-2; tentatively, D is TRBD1 (5 bases). This CDR3 has 13 amino acids. Germline CDR1 is LNHDA and CDR2 is SQIVND (reference sequence). V was clipped by 10 bases and J by 5 bases, with 17 bases between them. Here the CDR3 DNA reads TGTGCCACCAGGGAGGACGGACGGTATGGCTACACCTTC. Translated, it gives CATREDGRYGYTF.

This rearrangement joins TRBV18 to TRBJ2-1, with 13 bases fitting TRBD2. CDR1 and CDR2 from the germline V gene are KGHSH and LQKENI. V was clipped by 0 bases and J by 4 bases; unmatched bases: 3. The CDR3 covers 17 residues. The CDR3 DNA is TGTGCCAGCTCACCACCTACTAGCGGGGGGGATTACAATGAGCAGTTCTTC. This gives the protein CASSPPTSGGDYNEQFF. The full variable domain, in which reference TRBV18 and TRBJ2-1 provide the parts outside the CDR3, is NAGVMQNPRHLVRRRGQEARLRCSPMKGHSHVYWYRQLPEEGLKFMVYLQKENIIDESGMPKERFSAEFPKEGPSILRIQQVVRGDSAAYFCASSPPTSGGDYNEQFFGPGTRLTVL.

This chain uses TRBV10-1 with TRBJ2-7; no definite D call. This CDR3 spans 13 amino acids. Germline V gene sequence: CDR1 WNHNN, CDR2 SYGVQD (reference sequence). Trimming took off 0 bases at V and 6 bases at J, with 9 bases between the two ends. In nucleotides, the CDR3 is TGCGCCAGCAGTGAGTCGCCTGGTCCCGAGCAGTACTTC. Translation: CASSESPGPEQYF.

The chain couples TRBV9 to TRBJ2-1; 13 bases are a match to TRBD2. The germline V gene has CDR1 SGDLS and CDR2 YYNGEE. The CDR3 runs to 16 residues. Germline trimming cut 4 bases from V and 8 bases from J; bases unmatched to any gene: 9. In DNA, the CDR3 is TGTGCCAGCAGCTTAAGGACTAGCGGGAGAATCTATGAGCAGTTCTTC. Encoded protein: CASSLRTSGRIYEQFF. The whole variable domain, filled in from reference TRBV9 and TRBJ2-1, reads DSGVTQTPKHLITATGQRVTLRCSPRSGDLSVYWYQQSLDQGLQFLIQYYNGEERAKGNILERFSAQQFPDLHSELNLSSLELGDSALYFCASSLRTSGRIYEQFFGPGTRLTVL.